This entry is about one T cell receptor beta chain. Time point reported: patch test 3, about 24 weeks after DPC sensitization. Indicated treatment: therapeutic diphenylcyclopropenone sensitization with weekly scalp DPC. At every patch-test visit, blood was drawn before the patch test was applied. Trimming took 2 bases from V and 8 from J, leaving 10 bases between them. The CDR3 contains 13 residues. The germline V gene has CDR1 SGHTA and CDR2 FQGNSA. TCRdb processed the RACE reads anew with MiXCR; each CDR3 protein has one entry. The profile shows roughly 90,000 distinct CDR3 sequences, under 13% of them singletons. The data are from a study of human T cells and chemical hapten exposure.

The TCR comes from a woman in her 30s with alopecia areata. Some clones in this sample may be carry-over from other donors' samples. Here the sequenced sample was whole blood, taken in connection with sensitization to the hapten diphenylcyclopropenone (DPC). V gene TRBV7-2 combines with J gene TRBJ2-1; D is ambiguous. CDR3 in DNA: TGTGCCAGCAGCTTAAGGGCGATGGATGAGCAGTTCTTC. Its translation is CASSLRAMDEQFF. The full variable domain, rest sourced from reference TRBV7-2 and TRBJ2-1, is GAGVSQSPSNKVTEKGKDVELRCDPISGHTALYWYRQSLGQGLEFLIYFQGNSAPDKSGLPSDRFSAERTGGSVSTLTIQRTQQEDSAVYLCASSLRAMDEQFFGPGTRLTVL.